Each of the 26 T cell receptor beta chains below was sequenced from the same sample in a study of blood T cell repertoires in COVID-19. TCRdb keeps only in-frame clones here, not all; method: immunoSEQ multiplex PCR. The sample records 150,000 to 180,000 clones, approximately 90% being singletons. Sequenced material: peripheral blood. The origin of the receptors is a woman in her thirties or forties with acute or convalescent COVID-19.

The V and J genes are TRBV28 and TRBJ2-5, with a weak D call TRBD2 (6 bases). The CDR3 totals 16 residues. In germline, CDR1 is MDHEN, CDR2 SYDVKM. V lost 6 bases, J lost 5 bases, and 22 bases lay in between. The CDR3 coding sequence is TGTGCCAGCAGCATCTCGGGGGTGTATCCTGGGGAGACCCAGTACTTC. It encodes CASSISGVYPGETQYF.

Note on this clone: An end of the junction does not agree with germline; a read error may underlie this. The chain couples TRBV7-7 to TRBJ2-1, with 10 bases fitting TRBD1. The germline CDR1 and CDR2 sequences are SSHAT and FNYEAQ (reference sequence). The CDR3 sequence is 16 residues long. CDR3 region: CASSLARDRGYNEQFF. In DNA form, the CDR3 reads TGTGCTAGCAGCTTAGCTAGGGACAGGGGCTACAATGAGCAGTTCTTC.

V is TRBV25-1 and J is TRBJ2-1, with D possibly matching TRBD2 (6 bases). Deletions cut 8 bases from V and 10 bases from J, with 30 bases between. Germline lookup yields CDR1 MGHDK and CDR2 SYGVNS. The CDR3 is made up of 17 amino acids. CDR3 sequence (DNA): TGTGCCAGCGGAGGGGATCTGGGACTCAAGAAGCCGAGAGAGCAGTTCTTC. Amino acids: CASGGDLGLKKPREQFF.

The chain carries TRBV10-3 and TRBJ2-2; D is uncertain. The germline gives CDR1 ENHRY, CDR2 SYGVKD. This CDR3 contains 13 residues. The V end was cut by 2 bases, the J end by 3 bases, with 4 bases between. CDR3 sequence reads: CAISEPDTGELFF. The CDR3 DNA is TGTGCCATCAGTGAGCCGGACACCGGGGAGCTGTTTTTT.

This chain links TRBV18 with TRBJ2-2; D is unresolved. Germline assignment: CDR1 KGHSH and CDR2 LQKENI. The length of the CDR3 is 14 residues. V lost 0 bases, J lost 5 bases, and 7 bases lay in between. CDR3 amino acids: CASSPPERTGELFF. The CDR3 bases are TGTGCCAGCTCACCACCGGAGAGGACCGGGGAGCTGTTTTTT.

The chain combines TRBV25-1 with TRBJ1-5, with D unresolved. CDR1 and CDR2 (germline): MGHDK, SYGVNS. This CDR3 spans 13 amino acids. Deletions cut 3 bases from V and 5 bases from J, with 8 bases between. CDR3 nucleotide sequence: TGTGCCAGCAGTGACAGGATCGATCAGCCCCAGCATTTT. Its protein is CASSDRIDQPQHF.

The chain recombines TRBV5-8 with TRBJ2-3; maybe TRBD2 (6 bases). The CDR3 spans 13 residues. V was trimmed by 4 bases and J by 8 bases, leaving 14 bases between them. Germline V gene data show CDR1 as SGHTS and CDR2 as YDEGEE. The CDR3 loop is CASSPNLASTQYF. The CDR3 DNA is TGTGCCAGCAGCCCCAACCTAGCGTCTACGCAGTATTTT.

The V call is TRBV19, the J call TRBJ2-6; D remains ambiguous. V was pared by 9 bases and J by 5 bases, with 8 bases between. Per the germline V gene, CDR1 is LNHDA and CDR2 is SQIVND (reference sequence). The CDR3 consists of 12 residues. The CDR3 loop reads CASESRANVLTF. In DNA form, the CDR3 reads TGTGCCAGCGAGTCTAGGGCCAACGTCCTGACTTTC.

The chain combines TRBV7-3 with TRBJ2-7; the D gene is possibly TRBD1 (6 bases). V was cut by 2 bases and J by 2 bases, with 16 bases left in between. Germline loops: CDR1 SGHTA, CDR2 FQGTGA. There are 16 residues in the CDR3. In DNA, the CDR3 is TGTGCCAGCAGCTTACAGGGGTCAGGGACCCCCTACGAGCAGTACTTC. Amino acids: CASSLQGSGTPYEQYF.

This chain links TRBV25-1 with TRBJ2-5; no clear D gene. The CDR3 has 13 residues. From germline, CDR1 is MGHDK and CDR2 SYGVNS. The V and J ends lost 4 bases and 0 bases respectively, with 6 bases between them. Written as DNA, the CDR3 is TGTGCCAGCAGTGGTAGAAACCAAGAGACCCAGTACTTC. Translating it yields CASSGRNQETQYF.

This clone came up once. This chain joins TRBV28 and TRBJ1-1; 9 nucleotides match TRBD1. V was clipped by 7 bases and J by 8 bases; unmatched bases: 8. The CDR3 is 13 residues long. Germline loops: CDR1 MDHEN, CDR2 SYDVKM. In DNA, the CDR3 is TGTGCCAGCAACCCAGGGGACAGGGAAGAAGCTTTCTTT. Its translation is CASNPGDREEAFF.

The rearrangement uses TRBV5-6 and TRBJ2-7; D unresolved. The CDR3 contains 13 residues. Trimming left V 1 base short and J 5 bases short, with 10 bases between. Germline assignment: CDR1 SGHDT and CDR2 YYEEEE. CDR3 sequence (DNA): TGTGCCAGCAGCTTGACAGTTCCCCACGAGCAGTACTTC. This encodes CASSLTVPHEQYF. Looking up the rest from reference TRBV5-6 and TRBJ2-7 gives the full variable domain: DAGVTQSPTHLIKTRGQQVTLRCSPKSGHDTVSWYQQALGQGPQFIFQYYEEEERQRGNFPDRFSGHQFPNYSSELNVNALLLGDSALYLCASSLTVPHEQYFGPGTRLTVT.

This clone has just one count. CDR3 sequence reads: CASRAAGYTEAFF. In nucleotides, the CDR3 is TGTGCCAGCCGCGCCGCGGGATACACTGAAGCTTTCTTT. J is TRBJ1-1 and V is TRBV7-8; no clear D. Looked up from germline, CDR1 is SGHVS and CDR2 is FQNEAQ. The CDR3 has 13 residues. The ends were cut back, 8 bases at V and 3 bases at J, with 13 bases in the middle.

The chain is built from TRBV3-1 (or the pseudogene TRBV3-2) and TRBJ2-1; D uncertain. The germline CDR1 and CDR2 sequences are LGHDT and YNNKEL (reference sequence). Trimming left V 4 bases short and J 5 bases short, with 6 bases between. CDR3 length: 12 amino acids. The CDR3 coding sequence is TGTGCCAGCAGCCGAGCGAACAATGAGCAGTTCTTC. Translation gives CASSRANNEQFF.

The gene calls are TRBV27 and TRBJ2-6; 11 bases are shared with TRBD1. CDR1 is MNHEY, CDR2 SMNVEV, per germline (reference sequence). V lost 6 bases, J lost 2 bases, and 12 bases stayed unmatched. The CDR3 contains 19 residues. Here the CDR3 reads CASSQLRDRGNTGANVLTF. CDR3 DNA sequence: TGTGCCAGCAGCCAACTCCGGGACAGGGGGAATACTGGGGCCAACGTCCTGACTTTC.

The V and J genes are TRBV14 and TRBJ2-7; D is possibly TRBD1 (6 bases). Germline V gene data show CDR1 as SGHDN and CDR2 as FVKESK. V was pared by 1 base and J by 1 base, with 8 bases between. The CDR3 consists of 14 residues. CDR3 nucleotides: TGTGCCAGCAGCCAAGGGGGGCGTTCCTACGAGCAGTACTTC. It codes for CASSQGGRSYEQYF.

The gene calls are TRBV3-1 (or the pseudogene TRBV3-2) and TRBJ2-3; 9 bases line up with TRBD2. V trimming: 1 base; J trimming: 2 bases; junction bases outside the gene matches: 4. Germline V gene data show CDR1 as LGHDT and CDR2 as YNNKEL (reference sequence). The CDR3 is made up of 16 amino acids. The CDR3 DNA reads TGTGCCAGCAGCCAAGGACTAGCGGCGCTCACAGATACGCAGTATTTT. Protein sequence: CASSQGLAALTDTQYF.

This clone appeared a single time. The chain uses TRBV27 and TRBJ1-6; 9 bases fit TRBD1. CDR1 is MNHEY and CDR2 is SMNVEV in the germline V gene (reference sequence). Trimming cost V 5 bases and J 6 bases; bases outside gene matches: 5. The CDR3 length is 15 residues. This chain's CDR3 is CASSPGTGSNSPLHF. CDR3 DNA sequence: TGTGCCAGCAGTCCAGGGACAGGGTCTAATTCACCCCTCCACTTT.

This chain connects TRBV30 to TRBJ2-5, with D possibly being TRBD1 (6 bases). Deletions cut 0 bases from V and 7 bases from J, with 6 bases between. Germline V gives CDR1 GTSNPN, CDR2 SVGIG (reference sequence). The CDR3 is 11 residues long. The CDR3 coding sequence is TGTGCCTGGAGTGTAGGGGGGACCCAGTACTTC. Translated, it gives CAWSVGGTQYF.

V and J are TRBV6-2 or TRBV6-3 and TRBJ1-1; 9 bases match TRBD1. Germline V gives CDR1 MNHEY, CDR2 SVGEGT. V shed 2 bases, J shed 6 bases, and the junction held 13 bases outside the gene matches. This CDR3 is built from 17 residues. Here the CDR3 reads CASSYTPGQGRLAEAFF. CDR3 nucleotide sequence: TGTGCCAGCAGTTACACTCCGGGACAGGGACGTCTCGCTGAAGCTTTCTTT.

The V call is TRBV20-1, the J call TRBJ1-1; D not certain. V was pared by 3 bases and J by 8 bases, with 19 bases between. CDR3 length: 14 amino acids. The germline gives CDR1 DFQATT, CDR2 SNEGSKA (reference sequence). CDR3 protein: CSASPKRGRREAFF. CDR3 coding DNA: TGCAGTGCTAGTCCGAAACGAGGTCGGAGAGAAGCTTTCTTT.

This sequence joins TRBV24-1 and TRBJ2-2; 7 positions agree with TRBD1. V was clipped by 4 bases and J by 7 bases; unmatched bases: 11. CDR1 is KGHDR and CDR2 is SFDVKD in the germline V gene. This CDR3 has 16 residues. CDR3 residues: CATSDWDRKGDGELFF. CDR3 nucleotides: TGTGCCACCAGTGACTGGGACAGAAAAGGAGACGGGGAGCTGTTTTTT.

The chain employs TRBV5-4 and TRBJ2-7; the D gene is possibly TRBD1 (6 bases). The CDR3 has 14 residues. Trimming took off 6 bases at V and 2 bases at J, with 15 bases between the two ends. CDR1 and CDR2 from the germline V gene are SGHNT and YYREEE (reference sequence). The CDR3 sequence is CASTVRGKTYEQYF. In DNA form, the CDR3 reads TGTGCCAGCACCGTTAGGGGGAAGACCTACGAGCAGTACTTC.

The chain joins TRBV4-1 to TRBJ2-2; maybe TRBD1 (5 bases). CDR1 is MGHRA and CDR2 is YSYEKL in the germline V gene. Deletions cut 4 bases from V and 6 bases from J, with 9 bases between. CDR3 size: 13 residues. The CDR3 nucleotides read TGCGCCAGCAGCCCGTCAGGGCCCGGGGAGCTGTTTTTT. Translation gives CASSPSGPGELFF.

The chain recombines TRBV9 with TRBJ1-1, with 7 bases identical to TRBD1. CDR1 SGDLS and CDR2 YYNGEE come from the germline V gene. This CDR3 has 12 amino acids. V lost 4 bases to trimming and J lost 7 bases; unmatched junction nucleotides: 4. CDR3 loop: CASSLGDSEAFF. The CDR3 DNA sequence: TGTGCCAGCAGCTTAGGGGACAGTGAAGCTTTCTTT.

The sample holds a few counts of this clone. V gene TRBV7-9 combines with J gene TRBJ2-2; no firm D call. Germline V gene sequence: CDR1 SEHNR, CDR2 FQNEAQ (reference sequence). The CDR3 consists of 15 residues. V lost 7 bases and J 1 base, leaving 13 bases between the germline ends. Here the CDR3 reads CASNHGEMNTGELFF. The DNA of the CDR3 is TGTGCCAGCAATCATGGAGAGATGAACACCGGGGAGCTGTTTTTT.